The 13 T cell receptor beta chains reported below all come from one sample, sequenced in a study of shared T cell receptors in the human thymus. Sequenced by immunoSEQ multiplex PCR; TCRdb stores in-frame clones only, minus some. The sample lists hundreds of thousands of clones; more than 75% were seen once. The same data also contributed to another study, on human thymus T cells.

The sample comprised thymocytes. These receptors originate from a boy in the first two years of life with a congenital heart defect.

This chain connects TRBV4-1 to TRBJ2-1; TRBD2 matches 8 bases. The germline CDR1 and CDR2 sequences are MGHRA and YSYEKL. With V trimmed by 4 bases and J by 0 bases, 11 bases remained unmatched. The CDR3 runs 18 residues. The CDR3 loop reads CASSPLTEAGGSYNEQFF. The CDR3 DNA is TGCGCCAGCAGCCCCCTAACGGAGGCGGGAGGCTCCTACAATGAGCAGTTCTTC.

The chain links TRBV18 to TRBJ2-7, with a tentative D call TRBD2 (5 bases). V lost 4 bases and J 1 base, leaving 17 bases between the germline ends. The CDR3 runs to 16 residues. Germline V lookup: CDR1 KGHSH, CDR2 LQKENI. DNA for the CDR3: TGTGCCAGCTCACTCAAAACCACTGGGAGTTCCTACGAGCAGTACTTC. Its translation: CASSLKTTGSSYEQYF. The whole variable domain, filled in from reference TRBV18 and TRBJ2-7, reads NAGVMQNPRHLVRRRGQEARLRCSPMKGHSHVYWYRQLPEEGLKFMVYLQKENIIDESGMPKERFSAEFPKEGPSILRIQQVVRGDSAAYFCASSLKTTGSSYEQYFGPGTRLTVT.

The chain uses TRBV4-3 and TRBJ2-7; TRBD2 matches 9 bases. The CDR3 length is 16 residues. Germline values: CDR1 LGHNA, CDR2 YSLEER. V dropped 0 bases and J dropped 7; count of bases not matched to a gene: 10. The DNA for the CDR3 is TGCGCCAGCAGCCAAGAGATCTGGCGGGAGGGGGCGGAGCAGTACTTC. The encoded protein is CASSQEIWREGAEQYF.

The rearrangement joins TRBV7-8 to TRBJ1-2; D ambiguous. The CDR3 length is 12 residues. Germline V gene sequence: CDR1 SGHVS, CDR2 FQNEAQ. Trimming removed 5 bases at V and 10 bases at J, with 14 bases between. The CDR3 protein is CASSLPSPSYTF. CDR3 coding DNA: TGTGCCAGCAGCCTACCCTCCCCGTCCTACACCTTC.

This clone was seen only a few times. The chain has TRBV10-3 and TRBJ2-1, with 7 bases fitting TRBD2. The V gene end was trimmed by 7 bases and the J gene end by 4 bases; junction bases not matched to a gene: 10. The CDR3 runs to 15 residues. Germline V CDR1 and CDR2: ENHRY, SYGVKD. The CDR3 sequence: CAITKASGEYNEQFF. In nucleotides, the CDR3 is TGTGCCATCACGAAGGCTAGCGGAGAATACAATGAGCAGTTCTTC.

The chain combines TRBV4-2 with TRBJ2-3; 13 bases are shared with TRBD2. Germline V gives CDR1 LGHNA, CDR2 YNFKEQ. V gave up 4 bases and J gave up 8 bases; unmatched junction bases: 15. The CDR3 runs 18 residues. CDR3 region: CASSRLAGTSGKDGTQYF. DNA for the CDR3: TGTGCCAGCAGCCGCCTAGCAGGGACTAGCGGGAAAGACGGTACGCAGTATTTT.

The chain couples TRBV4-3 to TRBJ1-3; perhaps TRBD1 as D (6 bases). The germline V gene has CDR1 LGHNA and CDR2 YSLEER. This CDR3 has 17 amino acids. Trimming removed 2 bases at V and 0 bases at J, with 14 bases between. The CDR3 sequence is CASSQLGADRSGNTIYF. The DNA of the CDR3 is TGCGCCAGCAGCCAATTGGGGGCAGATCGCTCTGGAAACACCATATATTTT.

The gene calls are TRBV10-3 and TRBJ2-1, with 9 bases that match TRBD1. The CDR3 loop spans 14 amino acids. Germline-derived CDR1 and CDR2 are ENHRY and SYGVKD. The ends lost 4 bases at V and 3 bases at J; junction bases unmatched: 1. The CDR3 region is CAISGDRDYNEQFF. CDR3 coding DNA: TGTGCCATCAGTGGGGACAGGGACTACAATGAGCAGTTCTTC.

The chain joins TRBV5-4 to TRBJ2-6; TRBD1 agrees at 10 bases. The CDR3 totals 17 residues. V trimming: 4 bases; J trimming: 0 bases; junction bases outside the gene matches: 4. Germline CDR1 and CDR2: SGHNT and YYREEE (reference sequence). The CDR3 DNA reads as TGTGCCAGCAGCCACCGGGACAGGGGCTCTGGGGCCAACGTCCTGACTTTC. Its protein product is CASSHRDRGSGANVLTF.

This clone is a singleton in its sample. This sequence joins TRBV2 and TRBJ2-7, with 9 bases lining up with TRBD1. This CDR3 has 14 amino acids. Germline CDR1 and CDR2: SNHLY and FYNNEI. After removal of 6 bases from V and 2 bases from J, the junction contained 5 bases not matched to a gene. The CDR3 DNA reads as TGTGCCAGCAGCGATAGACAGGGGGCCTACGAGCAGTACTTC. It encodes CASSDRQGAYEQYF.

This clone was counted between two and nine times. The chain couples TRBV5-6 to TRBJ1-2, with 11 bases that match TRBD1. This CDR3 is 17 amino acids long. With V trimmed by 1 base and J by 8 bases, 13 bases remained unmatched. Per the germline V gene, CDR1 is SGHDT and CDR2 is YYEEEE. The CDR3 nucleotides are TGTGCCAGCAGCTTGAGAGGACAGGGGGCGGCCCGAAAGGGCTACACCTTC. Translation gives CASSLRGQGAARKGYTF.

The chain uses TRBV10-1 and TRBJ1-1; D is ambiguous. V lost 0 bases and J lost 5, with 7 bases in between. CDR1 is WNHNN, CDR2 SYGVQD, per germline (reference sequence). This CDR3 comprises 13 residues. The CDR3 spells CASSESRGTEAFF. CDR3 nucleotides: TGCGCCAGCAGTGAGTCGCGGGGAACTGAAGCTTTCTTT.

A few counts support this clone. The junction departs from germline at one end; a sequencing error may be responsible. This rearrangement joins TRBV5-4 to TRBJ2-7; D possibly corresponds to TRBD2 (6 bases). The CDR3 has 16 residues. Germline CDR1 SGHNT, CDR2 YYREEE (reference sequence). CDR3 DNA sequence: TGCGCCAGCAGCCTCGGCGTCCCGGGAGTTGGGTACGAGCAGTACTTC. Protein sequence: CASSLGVPGVGYEQYF. Filled out from reference TRBV5-4 and TRBJ2-7, the complete variable domain reads ETGVTQSPTHLIKTRGQQVTLRCSSQSGHNTVSWYQQALGQGPQFIFQYYREEENGRGNFPPRFSGLQFPNYSSELNVNALELDDSALYLCASSLGVPGVGYEQYFGPGTRLTVT.